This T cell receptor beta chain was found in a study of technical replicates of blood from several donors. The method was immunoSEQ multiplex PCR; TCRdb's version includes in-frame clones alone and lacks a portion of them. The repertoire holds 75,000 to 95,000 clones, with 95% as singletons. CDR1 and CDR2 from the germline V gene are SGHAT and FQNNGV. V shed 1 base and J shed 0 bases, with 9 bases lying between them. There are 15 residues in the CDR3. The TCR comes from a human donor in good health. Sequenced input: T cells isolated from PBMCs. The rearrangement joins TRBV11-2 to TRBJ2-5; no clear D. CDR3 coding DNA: TGTGCCAGCAGCTTAGCTCCGTCGGACCAAGAGACCCAGTACTTC. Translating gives CASSLAPSDQETQYF.